This entry lists 24 T cell receptor beta chains sequenced from one sample in a study of blood T cell repertoires in COVID-19. Profiled with immunoSEQ multiplex PCR; TCRdb holds only in-frame clones, not every one. The sample includes 130,000 or so clones, about 85% of them seen just once. Sequenced input: peripheral blood. The receptor set was obtained from a human donor in a cohort sampled during active COVID-19.

This rearrangement joins TRBV18 to TRBJ2-5, with D uncertain. From germline, CDR1 is KGHSH and CDR2 LQKENI. Trimming left V 3 bases short and J 1 base short, with 9 bases between. CDR3 size: 14 residues. CDR3 sequence (DNA): TGTGCCAGCTCACCTTTAGAGTTCCAAGAGACCCAGTACTTC. Translating gives CASSPLEFQETQYF.

The table lists this clone with a few counts. The chain joins TRBV19 to TRBJ2-4; tentatively, D is TRBD2 (6 bases). The V end was cut by 5 bases, the J end by 1 base, with 24 bases between. Germline V gene lookup returns CDR1 LNHDA and CDR2 SQIVND (reference sequence). The CDR3 covers 19 residues. The CDR3 nucleotides are TGTGCCAGTAGTGAGGGACTGCCCAGGAGGCATACCGCCAAAAACATTCAGTACTTC. As protein: CASSEGLPRRHTAKNIQYF.

This clone was seen a handful of times. The chain recombines TRBV4-1 with TRBJ1-4; D unclear. The germline gives CDR1 MGHRA, CDR2 YSYEKL. The CDR3 is 15 amino acids. Trimming removed 0 bases from V and 5 bases from J, with 10 bases in between. CDR3 loop: CASSQDRRENEKLFF. The CDR3 DNA follows: TGCGCCAGCAGCCAAGATAGAAGGGAGAATGAAAAACTGTTTTTT.

This clone was recorded only once. The V call is TRBV7-3, the J call TRBJ2-5; TRBD2 aligns across 14 bases. CDR1 is SGHTA, CDR2 FQGTGA, per germline. The CDR3 contains 17 residues. J gave up 2 bases and V 1 base, and 3 bases lay outside the gene matches. In DNA form, the CDR3 reads TGTGCCAGCAGCTTAATGAGACTAGCGGGGGGGCAAGAGACCCAGTACTTC. Residues: CASSLMRLAGGQETQYF.

This rearrangement joins TRBV5-5 to TRBJ1-6, with a weak D call TRBD1 (6 bases). The CDR3 has 15 residues. The germline V and J ends were trimmed by 4 bases and 6 bases, with 14 bases remaining between them. The V gene's germline CDR1 is SGHKS and CDR2 YYEKEE (reference sequence). As DNA, the CDR3 is TGTGCCAGCAGCGGTACAGGGATCAGTAATTCACCCCTCCACTTT. This encodes CASSGTGISNSPLHF.

The chain couples TRBV9 to TRBJ1-3; D possibly corresponds to TRBD1 (5 bases). The V gene lost 0 bases and the J gene lost 3 bases, with 16 bases spanning the gap. The CDR3 is 17 amino acids. Germline CDR1 is SGDLS and CDR2 is YYNGEE. Here the CDR3 reads CASSVDSRAGGGNTIYF. The CDR3 DNA sequence: TGTGCCAGCAGCGTAGATAGCAGGGCCGGGGGTGGAAACACCATATATTTT.

V usage is TRBV7-8 and J usage is TRBJ2-7; 7 nucleotides align to TRBD1. V gave up 1 base and J gave up 2 bases; unmatched junction bases: 8. This CDR3 region has 16 residues. Germline V gene sequence: CDR1 SGHVS, CDR2 FQNEAQ. The CDR3 region is CASSLGSHGTAYEQYV. CDR3 nucleotides: TGTGCCAGCAGCTTAGGGTCCCACGGGACAGCCTACGAGCAGTACGTC.

This clone appeared a few times. The chain links TRBV18 to TRBJ2-7; TRBD1 agrees at 7 bases. The V gene's germline CDR1 is KGHSH and CDR2 LQKENI. V lost 5 bases to trimming and J lost 5 bases; unmatched junction nucleotides: 9. This CDR3 is built from 14 residues. CDR3 coding DNA: TGTGCCAGCTCAGAACTACAGGGGAACAACGAGCAGTACTTC. Amino acids: CASSELQGNNEQYF.

The chain has TRBV10-3 and TRBJ2-2, with TRBD2 matching over 10 bases. V gave up 7 bases and J gave up 8 bases; unmatched junction bases: 4. Germline lookup yields CDR1 ENHRY and CDR2 SYGVKD. This CDR3 is built from 13 residues. CDR3 sequence reads: CAITSGSIGELFF. The CDR3 nucleotides are TGTGCCATCACTAGCGGGAGTATAGGGGAGCTGTTTTTT.

The CDR3 region has the DNA TGTGCCAGTAGTATCCCGGGGGGCACAGATACGCAGTATTTT. This encodes CASSIPGGTDTQYF. The gene calls are TRBV19 and TRBJ2-3; weak D call: TRBD2 (6 bases). The CDR3 covers 14 residues. V gave up 3 bases and J gave up 1 base, with 8 bases separating them. Per the germline V gene, CDR1 is LNHDA and CDR2 is SQIVND (reference sequence). The variable domain in full, with the rest retrieved from reference TRBV19 and TRBJ2-3, is DGGITQSPKYLFRKEGQNVTLSCEQNLNHDAMYWYRQDPGQGLRLIYYSQIVNDFQKGDIAEGYSVSREKKESFPLTVTSAQKNPTAFYLCASSIPGGTDTQYFGPGTRLTVL.

This sequence joins TRBV6-5 and TRBJ2-7; 11 bases are shared with TRBD2. Germline CDR1 reads MNHEY; CDR2 reads SVGAGI. The ends lost 1 base at V and 7 bases at J; junction bases unmatched: 6. The CDR3 extends over 15 amino acids. For the CDR3, the DNA is TGTGCCAGCAGTTACTTAGCGGGGGGGCCTGGAGAGCAGTACTTC. Its protein is CASSYLAGGPGEQYF.

This chain uses TRBV6-6 with TRBJ1-2; maybe TRBD1 (5 bases). This CDR3 comprises 15 residues. Germline V gene data show CDR1 as MNHNY and CDR2 as SVGAGI (reference sequence). Trimming took off 5 bases at V and 5 bases at J, with 18 bases between the two ends. The CDR3 bases are TGTGCCAGCAGTCAGCGGGCCGGGGCAGTGTATGGCTACACCTTC. Translation: CASSQRAGAVYGYTF.

This chain links TRBV5-1 with TRBJ2-5; 8 bases are shared with TRBD1. J was trimmed by 5 bases and V by 6 bases; bases with no gene match: 12. The V gene's germline CDR1 is SGHRS and CDR2 YFSETQ. The CDR3 contains 15 residues. CDR3 DNA sequence: TGCGCCAGCACCCCCGCTGGCAACAGGGGGGAGACCCAGTACTTC. Protein: CASTPAGNRGETQYF.

J is TRBJ2-6 and V is TRBV29-1; 10 bases are a match to TRBD1. V lost 0 bases and J lost 4; bases outside the gene matches: 9. CDR1 is SQVTM, CDR2 ANQGSEA, per germline. The CDR3 spans 18 residues. CDR3 loop: CSVEERDRGNSGANVLTF. The CDR3, as DNA: TGCAGCGTTGAAGAAAGGGACAGGGGTAATTCCGGGGCCAACGTCCTGACTTTC.

The gene calls are TRBV5-1 and TRBJ2-5; 12 positions agree with TRBD2. The length of the CDR3 is 15 residues. The germline gives CDR1 SGHRS, CDR2 YFSETQ. V lost 4 bases and J lost 4; bases outside the gene matches: 5. The CDR3 bases are TGCGCCAGCAGCGCGGCTAGCGGGGGGGGAGAGACCCAGTACTTC. Its translation is CASSAASGGGETQYF.

The CDR3 region is CASSVGISPLHF. Written as DNA, the CDR3 is TGTGCCAGCAGCGTCGGGATTTCACCCCTCCACTTT. This rearrangement joins TRBV9 to TRBJ1-6; the D is unclear. This CDR3 is built from 12 residues. Germline assignment: CDR1 SGDLS and CDR2 YYNGEE. The V end lost 2 bases, the J end lost 9 bases, and 6 bases lay between the germline ends.

This clone appeared a few times. The gene calls are TRBV7-3 and TRBJ1-1, with TRBD1 as a possible D gene (6 bases). Trimming left V 1 base short and J 3 bases short, with 6 bases between. CDR3 length: 13 amino acids. Germline-derived CDR1 and CDR2 are SGHTA and FQGTGA. This CDR3 reads CASSLKGDTEAFF. In DNA, the CDR3 is TGTGCCAGCAGCTTAAAGGGGGACACTGAAGCTTTCTTT.

As for this clone: The sample contains more than one DNA sequence encoding this CDR3. The chain couples TRBV5-1 to TRBJ2-2; 11 bases fit TRBD1. V gave up 2 bases and J gave up 2 bases; unmatched junction bases: 2. The length of the CDR3 is 16 residues. The V gene's germline CDR1 is SGHRS and CDR2 YFSETQ. The CDR3 region is CASSLGQGANTGELFF. CDR3 in DNA: TGCGCCAGCAGCTTAGGACAGGGGGCTAACACCGGGGAGCTGTTTTTT.

V usage is TRBV27 and J usage is TRBJ1-2; TRBD1 agrees at 7 bases. Losses at the gene ends were 7 bases for V and 7 bases for J; bases not matched to a gene: 6. The CDR3 loop spans 12 amino acids. Germline V lookup: CDR1 MNHEY, CDR2 SMNVEV (reference sequence). In DNA, the CDR3 is TGTGCCAGCAAGCAGGGGGGACGTGGCTACACCTTC. Its translation is CASKQGGRGYTF.

J is TRBJ1-2 and V is TRBV6-6, with D hard to call. Trimming took off 1 base at V and 8 bases at J, with 5 bases between the two ends. Germline V lookup: CDR1 MNHNY, CDR2 SVGAGI (reference sequence). This CDR3 is 11 amino acids long. As DNA, the CDR3 is TGTGCCAGCAGTTACTTCGGGGGCTACACCTTC. Amino acid sequence: CASSYFGGYTF.

The chain joins TRBV3-1 (or the pseudogene TRBV3-2) to TRBJ2-1; 11 positions agree with TRBD2. V was pared by 3 bases and J by 6 bases, with 4 bases of the junction left unmatched. The CDR3 is 15 amino acids. Germline values: CDR1 LGHDT, CDR2 YNNKEL (reference sequence). Written as DNA, the CDR3 is TGTGCCAGCAGCCAGACTAGCGGGGCCCTCAATGAGCAGTTCTTC. It codes for CASSQTSGALNEQFF.

The CDR3 bases are TGCGCCAGCAAGCGTACTCTGGGGGCTGTTCAGCCCCAGCATTTT. Its translation: CASKRTLGAVQPQHF. This chain links TRBV5-1 with TRBJ1-5, with D possibly being TRBD1 (6 bases). The CDR3 length is 15 residues. CDR1 and CDR2 (germline): SGHRS, YFSETQ. V lost 6 bases, J lost 6 bases, and 19 bases lay in between.

The chain links TRBV3-1 (or the pseudogene TRBV3-2) to TRBJ2-4; 12 nucleotides match TRBD1. The germline gives CDR1 LGHDT, CDR2 YNNKEL (reference sequence). With V trimmed by 1 base and J by 9 bases, 4 bases remained unmatched. The CDR3 runs to 15 residues. This chain's CDR3 is CASSQGGTGGLIQYF. In DNA form, the CDR3 reads TGTGCCAGCAGCCAAGGGGGGACAGGGGGCCTCATTCAGTACTTC.

The genes are TRBV5-6 and TRBJ2-7; 9 bases agree with TRBD2. This CDR3 comprises 14 residues. The germline V gene has CDR1 SGHDT and CDR2 YYEEEE. The ends lost 1 base at V and 7 bases at J; junction bases unmatched: 6. CDR3 sequence reads: CASSLRTSEEEQYV. CDR3 DNA sequence: TGTGCCAGCAGCTTGAGGACTAGCGAGGAGGAGCAGTACGTC.